The 5 T cell receptor beta chains below come from one sample, sequenced in a study of control samples from healthy donors and cancer patients. Sequencing was performed with immunoSEQ multiplex PCR; in TCRdb, only in-frame clones are kept and a portion is missing. The sample yields 150,000 to 200,000 clones, just over 90% seen once. Specimen: blood. The receptors originated from a man younger than 45 in good health.

The J gene is TRBJ2-2, the V gene TRBV9; D ambiguous. In germline, CDR1 is SGDLS, CDR2 YYNGEE. Trimming shortened V by 3 bases and J by 1 base, and 7 bases separated the two germline ends. This CDR3 region has 14 residues. For the CDR3, the DNA is TGTGCCAGCAGCGCGGACGGGAACACCGGGGAGCTGTTTTTT. Protein product: CASSADGNTGELFF.

The chain couples TRBV2 to TRBJ1-2; the match to TRBD1 covers 9 bases. Looked up from germline, CDR1 is SNHLY and CDR2 is FYNNEI. The CDR3 is made up of 14 amino acids. Unmatched junction bases numbered 10, after V lost 8 bases and J lost 6 bases. DNA for the CDR3: TGTGCCAGCCACACTACAGGGGGCTTCGATGGCTACACCTTC. As protein: CASHTTGGFDGYTF.

The chain uses TRBV7-2 and TRBJ2-3; TRBD2 matches at 11 bases. The V gene end was trimmed by 2 bases and the J gene end by 0 bases; junction bases not matched to a gene: 1. This CDR3 is 16 amino acids long. CDR1 SGHTA and CDR2 FQGNSA come from the germline V gene. The CDR3: CASSLRLAGSTDTQYF. CDR3 in DNA: TGTGCCAGCAGCTTAAGACTAGCGGGGAGCACAGATACGCAGTATTTT.

The chain recombines TRBV18 with TRBJ1-2; TRBD1 agrees at 7 bases. The CDR3 runs to 14 residues. Germline CDR1 KGHSH, CDR2 LQKENI. The V segment lost 6 bases and the J segment 8 bases; nucleotides outside the gene matches: 12. CDR3 nucleotide sequence: TGTGCCAGCTCCGAAGACAGGGACGTTCCGGGCTACACCTTC. This codes for CASSEDRDVPGYTF.

The chain employs TRBV2 and TRBJ1-2; D unclear. The CDR3 runs to 16 residues. Germline V CDR1 and CDR2: SNHLY, FYNNEI. Trimming removed 4 bases at V and 8 bases at J, with 23 bases between. This CDR3 reads CASSVWASYGGGGYTF. The CDR3 DNA follows: TGTGCCAGCAGTGTATGGGCCAGCTATGGTGGTGGGGGCTACACCTTC.